A selection of T cell receptor beta chains follows, all from one sample in a study of T cell responses to AZD1222 COVID-19 vaccine. TCRdb's table, derived via immunoSEQ multiplex PCR, lists solely in-frame clones and lacks some. The sample yields 150,000 to 200,000 clones, approximately 92% seen once. Here the sequenced sample was peripheral blood, taken on day 0 of AZD1222 vaccination. These receptor sequences come from an adult in good health. Both conserved end residues are part of each CDR3. The order of the fields is D gene, J gene, clone size, V gene, CDR3 DNA, CDR3 protein. D genes are given only for firm matches. Rows give clone size only sometimes, using once, few, many, or a class for an expanded clone.

D gene: TRBD1
J gene: TRBJ2-7
clone size: -
V gene: TRBV2
CDR3 DNA: TGTGCCAGCACTAGGGGGCCGTACGAGCAGTACTTC
CDR3 protein: CASTRGPYEQYF

D gene: -
J gene: TRBJ1-1
clone size: -
V gene: TRBV2
CDR3 DNA: TGTGCCAGCAGTGTTGGGGGGGGGAACACTGAAGCTTTCTTT
CDR3 protein: CASSVGGGNTEAFF

D gene: -
J gene: TRBJ1-6
clone size: -
V gene: TRBV7-9
CDR3 DNA: TGTGCCAGCAGCTTACAAGGAGTAGAGTCACCCCTCCACTTT
CDR3 protein: CASSLQGVESPLHF

D gene: TRBD2
J gene: TRBJ2-2
clone size: -
V gene: TRBV6-5
CDR3 DNA: TGTGCCAGCAGGACTAGCGGAGAGACCGGGGAGCTGTTTTTT
CDR3 protein: CASRTSGETGELFF

D gene: -
J gene: TRBJ1-5
clone size: -
V gene: TRBV19
CDR3 DNA: TGTGCCAGTAGAGTGACTACAGGGCACAATCAGCCCCAGCATTTT
CDR3 protein: CASRVTTGHNQPQHF

D gene: -
J gene: TRBJ2-3
clone size: -
V gene: TRBV27
CDR3 DNA: TGTGCCAGCAGTTGGGCAGGGGGGGATACGCAGTATTTT
CDR3 protein: CASSWAGGDTQYF

D gene: TRBD1
J gene: TRBJ1-1
clone size: -
V gene: TRBV5-4
CDR3 DNA: TGTGCCAGCACCGATAGACAGGGGGTCCCTGAAGCTTTCTTT
CDR3 protein: CASTDRQGVPEAFF

D gene: TRBD1
J gene: TRBJ1-4
clone size: -
V gene: TRBV19
CDR3 DNA: TGTGCCAGTAGTCCCCGGACAGGGCGGAATAATGAAAAACTGTTTTTT
CDR3 protein: CASSPRTGRNNEKLFF

D gene: TRBD2
J gene: TRBJ2-1
clone size: -
V gene: TRBV3-1/TRBV3-2
CDR3 DNA: TGTGCCAGCAGCCAAGAGGGGGGGTTCAATGAGCAGTTCTTC
CDR3 protein: CASSQEGGFNEQFF

D gene: TRBD1
J gene: TRBJ1-1
clone size: -
V gene: TRBV28
CDR3 DNA: TGTGCCAGCAGTACAGGGGCGGCCTTGCGCACTGAAGCTTTCTTT
CDR3 protein: CASSTGAALRTEAFF

D gene: -
J gene: TRBJ1-1
clone size: -
V gene: TRBV18
CDR3 DNA: TGTGCCAGCTCACCACAGGGCGATGGGACTGAAGCTTTCTTT
CDR3 protein: CASSPQGDGTEAFF

D gene: -
J gene: TRBJ2-2
clone size: -
V gene: TRBV10-3
CDR3 DNA: TGTGCCATCAGGACGGGCAGGGACAACACCGGGGAGCTGTTTTTT
CDR3 protein: CAIRTGRDNTGELFF

D gene: -
J gene: TRBJ1-4
clone size: -
V gene: TRBV28
CDR3 DNA: TGTGCCAGCAGTTCTCCGGGCAGGACGAGGAAGGAAAAACTGTTTTTT
CDR3 protein: CASSSPGRTRKEKLFF

D gene: -
J gene: TRBJ2-7
clone size: -
V gene: TRBV4-3
CDR3 DNA: TGCGCCAGCAGCCAAGCCCCGGGCTACGAGCAGTACTTC
CDR3 protein: CASSQAPGYEQYF

D gene: TRBD1
J gene: TRBJ2-7
clone size: once
V gene: TRBV29-1
CDR3 DNA: TGCAGCGTTGGACGGACAGGGGTAACCTACGAGCAGTACTTC
CDR3 protein: CSVGRTGVTYEQYF

D gene: -
J gene: TRBJ1-4
clone size: -
V gene: TRBV7-2
CDR3 DNA: TGTGCCAGCAGCTTAGCGAGAGGGGGAGGTAATGAAAAACTGTTTTTT
CDR3 protein: CASSLARGGGNEKLFF

D gene: TRBD2
J gene: TRBJ2-5
clone size: -
V gene: TRBV19
CDR3 DNA: TGTGCCAGTAGTAAGGGACTAGCGGGGGCCGGGACCCAGTACTTC
CDR3 protein: CASSKGLAGAGTQYF

D gene: -
J gene: TRBJ1-5
clone size: -
V gene: TRBV12-5
CDR3 DNA: TGTGCTAGTGGTTTTGGCGATCCAAGCAATCAGCCCCAGCATTTT
CDR3 protein: CASGFGDPSNQPQHF

D gene: TRBD1
J gene: TRBJ1-1
clone size: -
V gene: TRBV6-5
CDR3 DNA: TGTGCCGGAACCAGGGGGCTGCGTACTGAAGCTTTCTTT
CDR3 protein: CAGTRGLRTEAFF

D gene: -
J gene: TRBJ2-7
clone size: -
V gene: TRBV11-3
CDR3 DNA: TGTGCCAGCAGCTTAAAGAGGAGGTCCCGGGCAGATGAGCAGTACTTC
CDR3 protein: CASSLKRRSRADEQYF

D gene: TRBD1
J gene: TRBJ1-1
clone size: -
V gene: TRBV5-1
CDR3 DNA: TGCGCCAGCAGCGACAGGGGCTCGAACACTGAAGCTTTCTTT
CDR3 protein: CASSDRGSNTEAFF

D gene: TRBD1
J gene: TRBJ2-2
clone size: -
V gene: TRBV5-1
CDR3 DNA: TGCGCCAGCAGCCCCGGACAGGGGGTGACCGGGGAGCTGTTTTTT
CDR3 protein: CASSPGQGVTGELFF

D gene: -
J gene: TRBJ2-7
clone size: -
V gene: TRBV27
CDR3 DNA: TGTGCCAGCAGTTTATCCCCGGGATTTACCTACGAGCAGTACTTC
CDR3 protein: CASSLSPGFTYEQYF

D gene: TRBD1
J gene: TRBJ2-7
clone size: -
V gene: TRBV18
CDR3 DNA: TGTGCCAGCTCACCGGGACAGGGCTCCTACGAGCAGTACTTC
CDR3 protein: CASSPGQGSYEQYF

D gene: -
J gene: TRBJ1-4
clone size: -
V gene: TRBV6-2/TRBV6-3
CDR3 DNA: TGTGCCAGCAGTTACTCGAAGGGTAGGGCTGAAAAACTGTTTTTT
CDR3 protein: CASSYSKGRAEKLFF

D gene: TRBD1
J gene: TRBJ1-5
clone size: -
V gene: TRBV6-5
CDR3 DNA: TGTGCCAGCCTAGGACAGGTCTATAGCAATCAGCCCCAGCATTTT
CDR3 protein: CASLGQVYSNQPQHF

D gene: -
J gene: TRBJ1-1
clone size: -
V gene: TRBV12-3/TRBV12-4
CDR3 DNA: TGTGCCAGCACCCAGGGTCGGATAACTGAAGCTTTCTTT
CDR3 protein: CASTQGRITEAFF

D gene: -
J gene: TRBJ1-5
clone size: -
V gene: TRBV18
CDR3 DNA: TGTGCCAGCTCACCACTAGATAGCAATCAGCCCCAGCATTTT
CDR3 protein: CASSPLDSNQPQHF

D gene: TRBD1
J gene: TRBJ1-1
clone size: -
V gene: TRBV7-9
CDR3 DNA: TGTGCCAGCAGCCCGCAATTCAGGGGGACAAACAGCACTGAAGCTTTCTTT
CDR3 protein: CASSPQFRGTNSTEAFF

D gene: TRBD1
J gene: TRBJ2-1
clone size: once
V gene: TRBV6-5
CDR3 DNA: TGTGCCAGCAGTCGTCCGGGACAGGGGTTGAATGAGCAGTTCTTC
CDR3 protein: CASSRPGQGLNEQFF

D gene: -
J gene: TRBJ2-6
clone size: -
V gene: TRBV4-1
CDR3 DNA: TGCGCCAGCAGCCAAGATTCTCGGACGGTATTCTCTGGGGCCAACGTCCTGACTTTC
CDR3 protein: CASSQDSRTVFSGANVLTF

D gene: TRBD2
J gene: TRBJ2-3
clone size: -
V gene: TRBV4-1
CDR3 DNA: TGCGCCAGCAGCCAAGATATTAGCGGGGGGTTCACAGATACGCAGTATTTT
CDR3 protein: CASSQDISGGFTDTQYF

D gene: -
J gene: TRBJ1-4
clone size: -
V gene: TRBV5-1
CDR3 DNA: TGCGCCAGCAGCTTGCGCGGAGGGGGGAATGAAAAACTGTTTTTT
CDR3 protein: CASSLRGGGNEKLFF

D gene: -
J gene: TRBJ1-2
clone size: -
V gene: TRBV7-8
CDR3 DNA: TGTGCCAGCAGCCCAAGGAGGTCCCCGAGGGGCGATGGCTACACCTTC
CDR3 protein: CASSPRRSPRGDGYTF

D gene: -
J gene: TRBJ2-1
clone size: -
V gene: TRBV5-1
CDR3 DNA: TGCGCCAGCAGCTTGGCTTGGGGGGCCGTTATGAATGAGCAGTTCTTC
CDR3 protein: CASSLAWGAVMNEQFF

D gene: -
J gene: TRBJ2-5
clone size: -
V gene: TRBV11-2
CDR3 DNA: TGTGCCAGCAGCGCCAGGGGTGAGACCCAGTACTTC
CDR3 protein: CASSARGETQYF

D gene: TRBD1
J gene: TRBJ1-2
clone size: -
V gene: TRBV2
CDR3 DNA: TGTGCCAGCAGTGAAGCGTCCCGGGACAGCTCCGCTGGCTACACCTTC
CDR3 protein: CASSEASRDSSAGYTF

D gene: TRBD1
J gene: TRBJ2-1
clone size: once
V gene: TRBV7-2
CDR3 DNA: TGTGCCAGCAGCTTAGCCCCGGGACAGGGCACCAGGCAGTTCTTC
CDR3 protein: CASSLAPGQGTRQFF

D gene: -
J gene: TRBJ1-2
clone size: -
V gene: TRBV10-3
CDR3 DNA: TGTGCCATCAGCGAGGAGACAAATCACGGCTACACCTTC
CDR3 protein: CAISEETNHGYTF

D gene: -
J gene: TRBJ2-5
clone size: -
V gene: TRBV5-4
CDR3 DNA: TGTGCCAGCAGCTTGGCCAGCAGAGGGGAGACCCAGTACTTC
CDR3 protein: CASSLASRGETQYF

D gene: TRBD1
J gene: TRBJ1-6
clone size: -
V gene: TRBV20-1
CDR3 DNA: TGCAGTGCTAGTGTCGGGACAGGGGCTTCACCCCTCCACTTT
CDR3 protein: CSASVGTGASPLHF

D gene: TRBD2
J gene: TRBJ2-3
clone size: -
V gene: TRBV5-6
CDR3 DNA: TGTGCCAGCAGCTTGAGGACTAGCGGAGCTAGCACAGATACGCAGTATTTT
CDR3 protein: CASSLRTSGASTDTQYF

D gene: -
J gene: TRBJ2-2
clone size: -
V gene: TRBV7-8
CDR3 DNA: TGTGCCAGCAGCTTCGCGACTATATTAAACACCGGGGAGCTGTTTTTT
CDR3 protein: CASSFATILNTGELFF

D gene: -
J gene: TRBJ1-2
clone size: -
V gene: TRBV6-1
CDR3 DNA: TGTGCCAGCAGTGAAACTTATTTTTGTACCTTC
CDR3 protein: CASSETYFCTF

D gene: -
J gene: TRBJ2-3
clone size: -
V gene: TRBV5-1
CDR3 DNA: TGCGCCAGCAGCTTGAAGGGGACAATCCCTAGCACAGATACGCAGTATTTT
CDR3 protein: CASSLKGTIPSTDTQYF

D gene: -
J gene: TRBJ2-7
clone size: -
V gene: TRBV7-2
CDR3 DNA: TGTGCCAGCAGCTTAGTGGGCGGGGCGGTAGCCAAAGGGCTGTACTTC
CDR3 protein: CASSLVGGAVAKGLYF

D gene: -
J gene: TRBJ2-2
clone size: -
V gene: TRBV7-3
CDR3 DNA: TGTGCCAGCAGCTTAACGTCCGCGGGGAACACCGGGGAGCTGTTTTTT
CDR3 protein: CASSLTSAGNTGELFF

D gene: -
J gene: TRBJ1-2
clone size: -
V gene: TRBV19
CDR3 DNA: TGTGCCAGTAGTGCCGGAGAGGCAGCAAACTATGGCTACACCTTC
CDR3 protein: CASSAGEAANYGYTF

D gene: -
J gene: TRBJ2-5
clone size: -
V gene: TRBV28
CDR3 DNA: TGTGCCAGCAGTTCAGGCGGAGCAGAGACCCAGTACTTC
CDR3 protein: CASSSGGAETQYF